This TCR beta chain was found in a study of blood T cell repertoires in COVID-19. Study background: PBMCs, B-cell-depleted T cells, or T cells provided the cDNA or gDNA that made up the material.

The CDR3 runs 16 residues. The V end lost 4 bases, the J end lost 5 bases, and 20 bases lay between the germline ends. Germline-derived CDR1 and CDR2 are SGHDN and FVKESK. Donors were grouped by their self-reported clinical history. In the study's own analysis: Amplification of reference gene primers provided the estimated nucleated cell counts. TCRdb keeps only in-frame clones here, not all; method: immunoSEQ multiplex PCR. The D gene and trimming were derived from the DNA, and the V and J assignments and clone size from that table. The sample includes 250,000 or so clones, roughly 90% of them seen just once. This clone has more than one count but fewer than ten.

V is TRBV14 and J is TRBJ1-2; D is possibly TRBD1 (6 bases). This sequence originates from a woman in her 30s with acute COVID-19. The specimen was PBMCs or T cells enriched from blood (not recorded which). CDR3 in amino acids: CASSLGSEGQGYGYTF. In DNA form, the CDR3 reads TGTGCCAGCAGCCTCGGAAGCGAGGGGCAGGGGTATGGCTACACCTTC.